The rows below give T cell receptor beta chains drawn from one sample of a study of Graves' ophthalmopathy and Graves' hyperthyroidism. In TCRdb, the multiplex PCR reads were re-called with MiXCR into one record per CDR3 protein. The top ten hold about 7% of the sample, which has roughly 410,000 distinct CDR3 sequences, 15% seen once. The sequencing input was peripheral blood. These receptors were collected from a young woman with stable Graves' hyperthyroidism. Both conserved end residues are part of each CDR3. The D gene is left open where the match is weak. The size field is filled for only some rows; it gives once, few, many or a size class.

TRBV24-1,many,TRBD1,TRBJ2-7,CATSDFRRGYYEQYF,TGTGCCACCAGTGATTTCCGCAGGGGGTACTACGAGCAGTACTTC
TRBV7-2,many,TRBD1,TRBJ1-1,CASSRDRKRETEAFF,TGTGCCAGCAGCCGGGACAGGAAGAGGGAAACTGAAGCTTTCTTT
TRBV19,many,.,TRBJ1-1,CASSTRGVAGAEAFF,TGTGCCAGTAGTACTAGAGGCGTTGCGGGGGCTGAAGCTTTCTTT
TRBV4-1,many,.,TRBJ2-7,CASSQVPMGWGRDVQYF,TGCGCCAGCAGCCAAGTGCCCATGGGGTGGGGTCGCGATGTGCAGTACTTC
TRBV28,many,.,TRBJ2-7,CASSFVGGRRYEQYF,TGTGCCAGCAGTTTCGTCGGGGGCCGAAGGTACGAGCAGTACTTC
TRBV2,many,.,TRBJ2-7,CASSPLQTASYEQYF,TGTGCCAGCAGTCCATTACAGACAGCCTCCTACGAGCAGTACTTC
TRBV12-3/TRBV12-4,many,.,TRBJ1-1,CASSLQGTEAFF,TGTGCCAGCAGTCTTCAGGGCACTGAAGCTTTCTTT
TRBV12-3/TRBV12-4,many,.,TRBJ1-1,CASSLELNTEAFF,TGTGCCAGCAGTTTAGAACTGAACACTGAAGCTTTCTTT
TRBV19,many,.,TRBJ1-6,CASSINPGSSYNSPLHF,TGTGCCAGTAGTATAAATCCGGGGAGCTCCTATAATTCACCCCTCCACTTT
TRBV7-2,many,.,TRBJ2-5,CASSLMGYETQYF,TGTGCCAGCAGCTTAATGGGGTACGAGACCCAGTACTTC
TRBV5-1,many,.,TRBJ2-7,CASSLGSSNEQYF,TGCGCCAGCAGCTTGGGGTCCAGCAACGAGCAGTACTTC
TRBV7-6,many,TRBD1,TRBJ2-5,CASSFDRVMETQYF,TGTGCCAGCAGCTTTGACAGGGTCATGGAGACCCAGTACTTC
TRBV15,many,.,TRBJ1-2,CATSSGLGFSYGYTF,TGTGCCACCAGCAGCGGGCTGGGGTTTTCCTATGGCTACACCTTC
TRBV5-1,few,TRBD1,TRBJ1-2,CASSPGTGGLGYTF,TGCGCCAGCAGCCCCGGGACAGGGGGGCTAGGCTACACCTTC
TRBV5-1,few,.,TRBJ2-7,CASSLASPGALIEQYF,TGCGCCAGCAGCTTGGCCAGTCCGGGGGCGCTGATTGAGCAGTACTTC
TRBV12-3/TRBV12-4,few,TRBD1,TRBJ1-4,CASRLQGTGNEKLFF,TGTGCCAGCAGATTACAGGGGACCGGTAATGAAAAACTGTTTTTT
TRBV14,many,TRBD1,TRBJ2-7,CASSIRTGFHEQYF,TGTGCCAGCAGCATCCGGACAGGGTTCCACGAGCAGTACTTC
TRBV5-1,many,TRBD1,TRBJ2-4,CASSFGTVKNIQYF,TGCGCCAGCAGTTTTGGGACAGTCAAAAACATTCAGTACTTC
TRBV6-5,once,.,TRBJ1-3,CASSYMAEAGNTIYF,TGTGCCAGCAGTTACATGGCGGAAGCTGGAAACACCATATATTTT
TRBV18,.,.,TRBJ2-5,CASSPLPGEGETQYF,TGTGCCAGCTCACCACTGCCAGGGGAAGGAGAGACCCAGTACTTC